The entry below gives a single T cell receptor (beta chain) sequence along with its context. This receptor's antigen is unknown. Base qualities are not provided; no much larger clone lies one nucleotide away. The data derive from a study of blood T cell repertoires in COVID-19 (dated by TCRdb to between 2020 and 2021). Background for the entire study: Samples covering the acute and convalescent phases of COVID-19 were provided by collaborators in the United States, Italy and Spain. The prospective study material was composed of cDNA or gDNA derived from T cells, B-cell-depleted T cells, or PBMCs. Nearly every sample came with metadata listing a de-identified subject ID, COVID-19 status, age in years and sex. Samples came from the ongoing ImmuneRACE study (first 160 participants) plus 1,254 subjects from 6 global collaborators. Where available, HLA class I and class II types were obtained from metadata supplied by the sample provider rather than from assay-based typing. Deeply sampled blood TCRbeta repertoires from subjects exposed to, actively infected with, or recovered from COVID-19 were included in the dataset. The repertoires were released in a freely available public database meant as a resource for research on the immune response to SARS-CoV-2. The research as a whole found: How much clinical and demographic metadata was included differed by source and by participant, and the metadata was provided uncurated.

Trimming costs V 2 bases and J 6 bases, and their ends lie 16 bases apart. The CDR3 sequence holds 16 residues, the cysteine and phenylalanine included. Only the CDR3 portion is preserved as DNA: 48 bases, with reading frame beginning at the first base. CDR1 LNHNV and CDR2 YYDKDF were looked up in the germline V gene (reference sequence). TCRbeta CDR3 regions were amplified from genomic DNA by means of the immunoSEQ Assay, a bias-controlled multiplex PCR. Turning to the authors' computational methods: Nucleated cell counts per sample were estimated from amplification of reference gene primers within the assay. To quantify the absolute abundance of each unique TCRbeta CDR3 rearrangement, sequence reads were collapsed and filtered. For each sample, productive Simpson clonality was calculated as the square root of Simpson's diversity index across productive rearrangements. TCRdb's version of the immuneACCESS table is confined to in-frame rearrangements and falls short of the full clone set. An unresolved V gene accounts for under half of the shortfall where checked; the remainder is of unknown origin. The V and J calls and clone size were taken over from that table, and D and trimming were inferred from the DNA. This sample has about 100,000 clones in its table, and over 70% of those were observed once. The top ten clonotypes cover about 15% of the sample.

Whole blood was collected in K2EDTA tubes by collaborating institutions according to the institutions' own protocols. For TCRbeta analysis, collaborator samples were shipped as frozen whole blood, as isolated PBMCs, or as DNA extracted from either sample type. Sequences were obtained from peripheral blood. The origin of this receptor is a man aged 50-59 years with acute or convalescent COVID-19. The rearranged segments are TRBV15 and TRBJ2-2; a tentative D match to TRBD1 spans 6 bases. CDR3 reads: CATSRNARTVAGELFF. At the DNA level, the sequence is TGTGCCACCAGCAGAAATGCTAGGACAGTTGCCGGGGAGCTGTTTTTT.